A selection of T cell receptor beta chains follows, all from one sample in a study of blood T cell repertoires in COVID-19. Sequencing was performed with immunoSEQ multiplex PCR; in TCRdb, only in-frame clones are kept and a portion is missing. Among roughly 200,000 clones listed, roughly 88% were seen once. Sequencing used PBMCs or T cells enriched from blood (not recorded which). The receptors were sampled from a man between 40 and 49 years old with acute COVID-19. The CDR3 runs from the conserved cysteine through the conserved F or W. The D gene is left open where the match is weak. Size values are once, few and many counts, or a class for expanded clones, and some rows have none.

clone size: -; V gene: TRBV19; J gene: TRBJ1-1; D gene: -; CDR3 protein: CASSITTPMNTEAFF; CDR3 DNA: TGTGCCAGTAGTATCACTACGCCGATGAACACTGAAGCTTTCTTT
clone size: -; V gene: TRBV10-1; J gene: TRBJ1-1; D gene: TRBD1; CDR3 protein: CASSNRDRNTEAFF; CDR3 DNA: TGCGCCAGTTCGAACCGGGACAGGAACACTGAAGCTTTCTTT
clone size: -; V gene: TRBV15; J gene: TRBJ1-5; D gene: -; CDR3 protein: CATSRGTQGVEPQHF; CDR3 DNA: TGTGCCACCAGCAGAGGGACCCAAGGGGTGGAGCCCCAGCATTTT
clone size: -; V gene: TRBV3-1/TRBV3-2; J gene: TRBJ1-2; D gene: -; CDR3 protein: CASSHHRAGVDYGYTF; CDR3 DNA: TGTGCCAGCAGCCACCACCGGGCGGGCGTCGATTATGGCTACACCTTC
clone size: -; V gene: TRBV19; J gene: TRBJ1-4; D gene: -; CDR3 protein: CASRQGNYNEKLFF; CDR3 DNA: TGTGCCAGTAGGCAGGGAAATTATAATGAAAAACTGTTTTTT
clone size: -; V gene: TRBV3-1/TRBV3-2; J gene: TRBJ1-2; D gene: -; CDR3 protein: CASSPSATANYGYTF; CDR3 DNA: TGTGCCAGCAGCCCGTCGGCGACTGCTAACTATGGCTACACCTTC
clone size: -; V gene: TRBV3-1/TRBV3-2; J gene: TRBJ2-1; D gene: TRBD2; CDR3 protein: CASSQWDYRDEQFF; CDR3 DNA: TGTGCCAGCAGCCAATGGGACTATCGGGATGAGCAGTTCTTC
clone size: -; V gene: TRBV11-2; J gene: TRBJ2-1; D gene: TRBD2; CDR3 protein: CASSSSGRDLSSYNEQFF; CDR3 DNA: TGTGCCAGCAGTTCTAGCGGGAGGGACTTGAGCTCCTACAATGAGCAGTTCTTC
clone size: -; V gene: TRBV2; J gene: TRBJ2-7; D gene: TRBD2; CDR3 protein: CASSWGDYSYEQYF; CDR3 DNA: TGTGCCAGCAGCTGGGGGGACTACAGCTACGAGCAGTACTTC
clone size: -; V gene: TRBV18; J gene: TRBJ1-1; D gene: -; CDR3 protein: CASSTGGPEAFF; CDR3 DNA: TGTGCCAGCTCAACGGGAGGCCCTGAAGCTTTCTTT
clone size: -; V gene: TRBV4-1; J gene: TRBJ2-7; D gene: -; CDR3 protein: CASSHDSSGAYEQYF; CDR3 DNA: TGCGCCAGCAGCCATGATTCGTCCGGGGCCTACGAGCAGTACTTC
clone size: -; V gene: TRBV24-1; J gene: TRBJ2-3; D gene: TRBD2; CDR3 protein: CATSDRSGTSGYTDTQYF; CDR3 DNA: TGTGCCACCAGTGATCGATCCGGGACTAGCGGTTACACAGATACGCAGTATTTT
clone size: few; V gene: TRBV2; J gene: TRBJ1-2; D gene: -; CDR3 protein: CARTSSEGEYGYTF; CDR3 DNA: TGTGCCAGGACCTCCTCGGAGGGAGAATATGGCTACACCTTC
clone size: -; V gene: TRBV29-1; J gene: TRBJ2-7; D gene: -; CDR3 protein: CSGASQGYEQYF; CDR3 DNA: TGCAGCGGGGCTTCACAGGGCTACGAGCAGTACTTC
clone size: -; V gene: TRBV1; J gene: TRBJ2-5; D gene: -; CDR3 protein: CTSSQSASSGVETQYF; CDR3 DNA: TGCACCAGCAGCCAATCAGCCTCTAGCGGGGTAGAGACCCAGTACTTC
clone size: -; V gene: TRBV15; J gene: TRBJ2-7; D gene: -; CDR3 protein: CATSRGSVRQDYEQYF; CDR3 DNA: TGTGCCACCAGCAGAGGGTCGGTCAGGCAGGACTACGAGCAGTACTTC
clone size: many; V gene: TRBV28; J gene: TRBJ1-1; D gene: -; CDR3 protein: CASSFTYEAFF; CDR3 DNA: TGTGCCAGCAGTTTTACCTATGAAGCTTTCTTT
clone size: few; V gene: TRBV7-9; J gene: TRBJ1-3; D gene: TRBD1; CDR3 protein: CASSLGTGSGNTIYF; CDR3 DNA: TGTGCCAGCAGCTTAGGGACAGGGTCTGGAAACACCATATATTTT
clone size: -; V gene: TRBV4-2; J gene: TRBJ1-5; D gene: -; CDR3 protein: CASSQDGQSTRPQHF; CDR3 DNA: TGTGCCAGCAGCCAAGATGGACAGTCCACGCGGCCCCAGCATTTT
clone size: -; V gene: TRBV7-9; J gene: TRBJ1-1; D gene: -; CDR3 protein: CASSREWSAFF; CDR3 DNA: TGTGCCAGCAGCCGGGAGTGGTCGGCTTTCTTT
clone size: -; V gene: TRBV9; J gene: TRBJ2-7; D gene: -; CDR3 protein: CASSRGLSYEQYF; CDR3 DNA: TGTGCCAGCAGCCGCGGCCTCTCCTACGAGCAGTACTTC
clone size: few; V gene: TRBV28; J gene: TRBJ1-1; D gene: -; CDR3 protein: CASSSYGPGQKAEAFF; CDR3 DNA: TGTGCCAGCAGTTCTTATGGCCCAGGCCAAAAGGCTGAAGCTTTCTTT
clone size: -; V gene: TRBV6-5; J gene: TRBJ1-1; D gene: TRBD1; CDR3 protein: CASRLGGTGLTEAFF; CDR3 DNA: TGTGCCAGCAGACTAGGGGGGACAGGCCTCACTGAAGCTTTCTTT
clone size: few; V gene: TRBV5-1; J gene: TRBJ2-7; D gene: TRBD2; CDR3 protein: CASRSSGTYEQYF; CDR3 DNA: TGCGCCAGCAGATCTAGCGGGACGTACGAGCAGTACTTC
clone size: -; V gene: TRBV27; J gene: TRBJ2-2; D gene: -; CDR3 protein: CASSWAGDGGELFF; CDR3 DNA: TGTGCCAGCAGTTGGGCGGGTGATGGCGGGGAGCTGTTTTTT
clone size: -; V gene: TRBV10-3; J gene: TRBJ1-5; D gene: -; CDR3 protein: CATCREVNQPQHF; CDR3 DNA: TGTGCCACTTGCAGGGAGGTGAATCAGCCCCAGCATTTT
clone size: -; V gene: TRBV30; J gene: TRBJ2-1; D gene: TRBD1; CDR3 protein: CAWNPGGQGQFF; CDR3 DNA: TGTGCCTGGAACCCAGGTGGACAGGGGCAGTTCTTC
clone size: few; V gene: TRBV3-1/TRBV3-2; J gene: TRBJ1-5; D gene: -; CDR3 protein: CASSPQGQGRIVQPQHF; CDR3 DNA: TGTGCCAGCAGCCCCCAGGGGCAGGGGAGAATAGTTCAGCCCCAGCATTTT
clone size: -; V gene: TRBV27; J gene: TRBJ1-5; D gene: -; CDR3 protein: CASSLAGATNQPQHF; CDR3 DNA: TGTGCCAGCAGTTTAGCAGGGGCGACTAATCAGCCCCAGCATTTT
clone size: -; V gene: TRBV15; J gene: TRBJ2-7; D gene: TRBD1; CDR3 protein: CATSRDRHYEQYF; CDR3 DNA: TGTGCCACCAGCAGGGACAGGCACTACGAGCAGTACTTC
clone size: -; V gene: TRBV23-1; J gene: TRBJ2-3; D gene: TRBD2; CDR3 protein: CASSPASGRAATDTQYF; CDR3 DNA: TGCGCCAGCAGTCCAGCTAGCGGGAGGGCGGCGACAGATACGCAGTATTTT
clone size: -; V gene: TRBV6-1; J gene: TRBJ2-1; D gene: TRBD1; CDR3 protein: CASSEVGQGWVQFF; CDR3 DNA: TGTGCCAGCAGTGAGGTCGGACAGGGGTGGGTGCAGTTCTTC
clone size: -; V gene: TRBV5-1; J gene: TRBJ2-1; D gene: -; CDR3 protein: CASSLRGLAHNEQFF; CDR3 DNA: TGCGCCAGCAGCTTGAGGGGTCTGGCCCACAATGAGCAGTTCTTC
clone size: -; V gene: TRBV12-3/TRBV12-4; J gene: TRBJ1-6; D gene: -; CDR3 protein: CASSLARRGLHF; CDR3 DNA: TGTGCCAGCAGTTTAGCTCGGCGGGGCCTCCACTTT
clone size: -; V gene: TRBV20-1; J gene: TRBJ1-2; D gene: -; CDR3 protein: CSASPRGFQGYTF; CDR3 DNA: TGCAGTGCTAGTCCCAGGGGTTTCCAAGGCTACACCTTC
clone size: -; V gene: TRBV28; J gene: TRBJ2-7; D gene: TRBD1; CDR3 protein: CASSSLLIDRVAYEQYF; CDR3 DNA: TGTGCCAGCAGTTCCCTCCTCATAGACAGGGTGGCCTACGAGCAGTACTTC
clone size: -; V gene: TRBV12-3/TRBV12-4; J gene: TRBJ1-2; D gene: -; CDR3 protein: CASSSTGTQGYTF; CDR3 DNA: TGTGCCAGCAGTTCAACCGGGACACAGGGCTACACCTTC
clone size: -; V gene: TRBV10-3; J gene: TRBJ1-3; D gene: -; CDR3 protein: CAIAGNLGNTIYF; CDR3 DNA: TGTGCCATCGCGGGGAACTTGGGAAACACCATATATTTT
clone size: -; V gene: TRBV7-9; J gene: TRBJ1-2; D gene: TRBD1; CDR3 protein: CASSRMRDRDYGYTF; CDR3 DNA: TGTGCCAGCAGCCGTATGCGGGACAGGGACTATGGCTACACCTTC
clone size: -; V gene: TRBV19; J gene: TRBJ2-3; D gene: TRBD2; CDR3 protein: CASSVLAGAGTDTQYF; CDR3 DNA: TGTGCCAGTAGTGTGCTAGCGGGAGCTGGCACAGATACGCAGTATTTT
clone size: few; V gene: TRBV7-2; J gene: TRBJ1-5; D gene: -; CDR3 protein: CASSLGTYSNQPQHF; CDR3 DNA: TGTGCCAGCAGCTTAGGGACTTATAGCAATCAGCCCCAGCATTTT